The present T cell receptor (beta chain) was sequenced within a study of blood T cell repertoires in COVID-19. Across the whole study: In each case, the material was cDNA or gDNA derived from T cells, B-cell-depleted T cells, or PBMCs.

What the recovered Cohort 3 donors had was two negative PCRs, clearance, or symptom resolution. Method: immunoSEQ multiplex PCR; TCRdb's copy keeps in-frame clones and lacks some. The sample comprises about 300,000 clones, approximately 84% of which are singletons, and 3.5% to 5% rests with the top ten. CDR3 length equals 16 residues. Germline V CDR1 and CDR2: SEHNR, FQNEAQ (reference sequence). V was clipped by 3 bases and J by 1 base, with 12 bases between them. The chain is built from TRBV7-9 and TRBJ2-2, with D tentatively TRBD2 (6 bases). The TCR was taken from a young man who had recovered from COVID-19. Specimen: PBMCs or T cells enriched from blood (not recorded which). The CDR3 DNA reads as TGTGCCAGCAGCTTTTGGGGAGGAGGGAACACCGGGGAGCTGTTTTTT. It translates to CASSFWGGGNTGELFF.